The 30 T cell receptor beta chains in this list originate from one sample, sequenced in a study of cytomegalovirus exposure and HLA in healthy donors. PCR involved 60 Vbeta and 13 Jbeta primers. The data were produced by immunoSEQ multiplex PCR, yet TCRdb's version contains in-frame clones alone and is incomplete. The table records tens of thousands of clones, 81% of them present only once. The material sequenced was PBMCs. The source is a girl aged 2-10 years in good health and CMV-seropositive.

This clone was observed once. This chain uses TRBV30 with TRBJ2-1; 7 positions agree with TRBD2. CDR3 length equals 15 residues. Looked up from germline, CDR1 is GTSNPN and CDR2 is SVGIG (reference sequence). V lost 3 bases and J lost 9; bases outside the gene matches: 14. As DNA, the CDR3 is TGTGCCTGGAGGACACTAGCGTCCTACCAGGGTGAGCAGTTCTTC. Translated, it gives CAWRTLASYQGEQFF.

The genes are TRBV6-4 and TRBJ2-1; 7 bases fit TRBD2. Trimming took 5 bases from V and 3 from J; bases not matched to a gene: 10. Germline CDR1 reads MRHNA; CDR2 reads SNTAGT. This CDR3 comprises 16 residues. CDR3 residues: CASSPSAGVGYNEQFF. In DNA, the CDR3 is TGTGCCAGCAGTCCCTCCGCGGGAGTGGGCTACAATGAGCAGTTCTTC.

This clone was picked up a small number of times. CDR3 region: CASTLTGGRGTGELFF. CDR3 nucleotide sequence: TGCGCCAGCACCTTAACAGGGGGCAGAGGCACCGGGGAGCTGTTTTTT. V usage is TRBV5-1 and J usage is TRBJ2-2; 9 bases agree with TRBD1. Germline-derived CDR1 and CDR2 are SGHRS and YFSETQ. V was clipped by 6 bases and J by 4 bases; unmatched bases: 10. The CDR3 sequence is 16 residues long.

There are a few counts of this clone. This chain uses TRBV30 with TRBJ1-2, with D unclear. V lost 2 bases and J lost 4, with 11 bases in between. Germline lookup yields CDR1 GTSNPN and CDR2 SVGIG (reference sequence). The CDR3 length is 13 residues. CDR3 sequence: CAWSKNRFYGYTF. The CDR3 bases are TGTGCCTGGAGTAAAAATAGATTCTATGGCTACACCTTC. The whole variable domain, filled in from reference TRBV30 and TRBJ1-2, reads SQTIHQWPATLVQPVGSPLSLECTVEGTSNPNLYWYRQAAGRGLQLLFYSVGIGQISSEVPQNLSASRPQDRQFILSSKKLLLSDSGFYLCAWSKNRFYGYTFGSGTRLTVV.

The rearrangement uses TRBV10-3 and TRBJ1-1; 7 nucleotides agree with TRBD1. The V gene's germline CDR1 is ENHRY and CDR2 SYGVKD. The CDR3 loop spans 12 amino acids. V gave up 3 bases and J gave up 8 bases; unmatched junction bases: 3. The CDR3 here is CAISERDSEAFF. The CDR3 DNA reads as TGTGCCATCAGTGAAAGGGACAGCGAAGCTTTCTTT.

The sample holds one count of this clone. V and J are TRBV9 and TRBJ2-3; 10 bases are shared with TRBD1. J lost 9 bases, V lost 0 bases, and 1 base had no gene match. From germline, CDR1 is SGDLS and CDR2 YYNGEE. This CDR3 has 13 residues. Here the CDR3 DNA reads TGTGCCAGCAGCGTAGCGGGACAGGGGACGCAGTATTTT. This encodes CASSVAGQGTQYF.

The V call is TRBV7-9, the J call TRBJ2-7; D uncertain. The germline CDR1 and CDR2 sequences are SEHNR and FQNEAQ (reference sequence). V lost 1 base, J lost 4 bases, and 8 bases lay in between. The CDR3 spans 13 residues. CDR3 residues: CASSLGLQYEQYF. The CDR3 region has the DNA TGTGCCAGCAGCTTAGGACTTCAATACGAGCAGTACTTC.

Of note for this clone: Germline is not matched at one junction end, which may reflect a read error. The CDR3 loop reads CSVEEDGMNTEAFF. For the CDR3, the DNA is TGCAGCGTAGAAGAGGACGGGATGAACACTGAAGCTTTCTTT. The V gene is TRBV29-1, the J gene TRBJ1-1; D gene ambiguous. Per the germline V gene, CDR1 is SQVTM and CDR2 is ANQGSEA. The CDR3 is made up of 14 amino acids. Full variable domain (rest looked up from reference TRBV29-1 and TRBJ1-1): SAVISQKPSRDICQRGTSLTIQCQVDSQVTMMFWYRQQPGQSLTLIATANQGSEATYESGFVIDKFPISRPNLTFSTLTVSNMSPEDSSIYLCSVEEDGMNTEAFFGQGTRLTVV.

This clone has a handful of counts. The CDR3 DNA follows: TGTGCCAGCAGCTTTGGGCCAGGCGAGCAGTTCTTC. Encoded protein: CASSFGPGEQFF. The chain couples TRBV7-9 to TRBJ2-1; D remains ambiguous. The CDR3 consists of 12 residues. Germline V gives CDR1 SEHNR, CDR2 FQNEAQ (reference sequence). Deletions cut 3 bases from V and 10 bases from J, with 10 bases between. The full variable domain, its missing parts supplied by reference TRBV7-9 and TRBJ2-1, is DTGVSQNPRHKITKRGQNVTFRCDPISEHNRLYWYRQTLGQGPEFLTYFQNEAQLEKSRLLSDRFSAERPKGSFSTLEIQRTEQGDSAMYLCASSFGPGEQFFGPGTRLTVL.

The CDR3 nucleotides read TGTGCCAGCAGTTTATATCCAGGGCGGTGGACCGGGGAGCTGTTTTTT. As protein: CASSLYPGRWTGELFF. V gene TRBV28 combines with J gene TRBJ2-2; D perhaps matches TRBD1 (5 bases). Between the trimmed V and J ends, which lost 1 base and 5 bases, there was a span of 14 bases. CDR1 is MDHEN and CDR2 is SYDVKM in the germline V gene. This CDR3 is 16 amino acids long.

The rearrangement uses TRBV19 and TRBJ2-7; 7 bases line up with TRBD1. The CDR3 consists of 13 residues. Germline loops: CDR1 LNHDA, CDR2 SQIVND (reference sequence). After removal of 5 bases from V and 2 bases from J, the junction contained 3 bases not matched to a gene. The CDR3 sequence is CASSVDRAYEQYF. The CDR3 DNA is TGTGCCAGTAGTGTTGACAGGGCCTACGAGCAGTACTTC.

The CDR3 spells CASSLAGTGSLVEKLFF. CDR3 in DNA: TGTGCCAGCAGTTTAGCCGGGACAGGGAGTTTGGTTGAAAAACTGTTTTTT. The chain recombines TRBV28 with TRBJ1-4; TRBD1 agrees at 9 bases. V was clipped by 2 bases and J by 7 bases; unmatched bases: 11. Germline values: CDR1 MDHEN, CDR2 SYDVKM. The CDR3 is made up of 17 amino acids. Together with reference TRBV28 and TRBJ1-4, the CDR3 gives the full variable domain: DVKVTQSSRYLVKRTGEKVFLECVQDMDHENMFWYRQDPGLGLRLIYFSYDVKMKEKGDIPEGYSVSREKKERFSLILESASTNQTSMYLCASSLAGTGSLVEKLFFGSGTQLSVL.

This clone has more than one count but fewer than ten. The CDR3 DNA follows: TGTGCCAGTAGACCTCGGGGACAATCGAACACTGAAGCTTTCTTT. Amino acid sequence: CASRPRGQSNTEAFF. V is TRBV6-5 and J is TRBJ1-1; TRBD1 might be the D (6 bases). Between the trimmed V and J ends, which lost 9 bases and 1 base, there was a span of 18 bases. Per germline, CDR1 MNHEY and CDR2 SVGAGI. The CDR3 totals 15 residues.

V and J are TRBV30 and TRBJ2-1; tentative D call: TRBD2 (5 bases). V was cut by 3 bases and J by 6 bases, with 24 bases left in between. The CDR3 is made up of 17 amino acids. The germline gives CDR1 GTSNPN, CDR2 SVGIG (reference sequence). The CDR3 DNA follows: TGTGCCTGGAGGAGGAGGCAGCCCTCCAGTAAGTCCAATGAGCAGTTCTTC. This sequence encodes CAWRRRQPSSKSNEQFF.

The genes are TRBV7-9 and TRBJ2-7; 9 bases fit TRBD1. The ends lost 4 bases at V and 3 bases at J; junction bases unmatched: 4. This CDR3 spans 14 amino acids. From germline, CDR1 is SEHNR and CDR2 FQNEAQ (reference sequence). The CDR3 sequence: CASSSGTGNYEQYF. The CDR3 region has the DNA TGTGCCAGCAGCTCCGGGACAGGGAACTACGAGCAGTACTTC.

This clone was observed a single time. The gene calls are TRBV7-9 and TRBJ2-4; 11 nucleotides line up with TRBD2. The trim removed 6 bases at V and 4 bases at J, leaving 5 bases unmatched. Per the germline V gene, CDR1 is SEHNR and CDR2 is FQNEAQ (reference sequence). The CDR3 consists of 15 residues. As DNA, the CDR3 is TGTGCCAGCAGTCCGGGACTAGCGGAAAAAAACATTCAGTACTTC. Amino acids: CASSPGLAEKNIQYF.

This chain joins TRBV27 and TRBJ2-3; TRBD1 agrees at 9 bases. Germline loops: CDR1 MNHEY, CDR2 SMNVEV (reference sequence). V lost 7 bases to trimming and J lost 1 base; unmatched junction nucleotides: 3. This CDR3 region has 14 residues. The CDR3 DNA sequence: TGTGCCAGCAAACGGGACAGGGGCACAGATACGCAGTATTTT. Its translation is CASKRDRGTDTQYF.

The V call is TRBV6-1, the J call TRBJ2-5; D remains unclear. The ends were cut back, 8 bases at V and 1 base at J, with 8 bases in the middle. This CDR3 has 12 amino acids. Germline V lookup: CDR1 MNHNS, CDR2 SASEGT. The CDR3, as DNA: TGTGCCAGCGGGCAATCCCAAGAGACCCAGTACTTC. This codes for CASGQSQETQYF.

The chain has TRBV7-8 and TRBJ2-7, with 8 bases fitting TRBD2. CDR3 size: 15 residues. Germline-derived CDR1 and CDR2 are SGHVS and FQNEAQ. With V trimmed by 3 bases and J by 0 bases, 4 bases remained unmatched. The CDR3 region is CASSFRGRNSYEQYF. The CDR3 DNA follows: TGTGCCAGCAGCTTTCGCGGGAGGAACTCCTACGAGCAGTACTTC.

The chain has TRBV15 and TRBJ1-5; TRBD1 might be the D (5 bases). Trimming shortened V by 5 bases and J by 2 bases, and 13 bases separated the two germline ends. Per germline, CDR1 LNHNV and CDR2 YYDKDF (reference sequence). The CDR3 is 15 residues long. CDR3 in DNA: TGTGCCACCAGCGGCAGGGAATTAGGCAATCAGCCCCAGCATTTT. It specifies CATSGRELGNQPQHF.

The CDR3 loop is CASSQEGTAVSEQYF. CDR3 in DNA: TGCGCCAGCAGCCAAGAGGGGACAGCCGTATCCGAGCAGTACTTC. The V and J genes are TRBV4-3 and TRBJ2-7; 7 nucleotides align to TRBD1. Germline V gene data show CDR1 as LGHNA and CDR2 as YSLEER. The V and J ends lost 0 bases and 6 bases, in that order; junction bases with no gene match: 8. The CDR3 extends over 15 amino acids.

The CDR3 region has the DNA TGTGCCAGTAGTATCGGTTTGTCAGGGGTTTTTAGCAATCAGCCCCAGCATTTT. Translating it yields CASSIGLSGVFSNQPQHF. This sequence joins TRBV19 and TRBJ1-5; D possibly corresponds to TRBD1 (6 bases). The length of the CDR3 is 18 residues. Germline CDR1 LNHDA, CDR2 SQIVND (reference sequence). Trimming took 3 bases from V and 0 from J, leaving 18 bases between them.

This chain links TRBV5-1 with TRBJ2-1; TRBD2 is a possible D gene (6 bases). The germline CDR1 and CDR2 sequences are SGHRS and YFSETQ. This CDR3 comprises 16 residues. The ends were cut back, 3 bases at V and 5 bases at J, with 18 bases in the middle. CDR3 amino acids: CASSYTGALANNEQFF. CDR3 coding DNA: TGCGCCAGCAGCTATACGGGAGCATTGGCCAACAATGAGCAGTTCTTC.

This clone was observed a few times. The V and J genes are TRBV2 and TRBJ2-1; D unclear. The CDR3 runs to 15 residues. The V gene's germline CDR1 is SNHLY and CDR2 FYNNEI. With 6 bases removed from V and 0 bases from J, the gap between germline ends came to 12 bases. For the CDR3, the DNA is TGTGCCAGCAGCCGCGACTCCCTCTCCTACAATGAGCAGTTCTTC. This translates into CASSRDSLSYNEQFF.

The rearrangement links TRBV11-2 to TRBJ2-3; 15 positions match TRBD2. The CDR3 covers 16 residues. The V gene end was trimmed by 6 bases and the J gene end by 4 bases; junction bases not matched to a gene: 5. Per germline, CDR1 SGHAT and CDR2 FQNNGV. The CDR3 sequence is CASREGTSGRPDTQYF. Here the CDR3 DNA reads TGTGCCAGCAGGGAAGGGACTAGCGGGAGGCCAGATACGCAGTATTTT.

This chain connects TRBV6-4 to TRBJ2-1, with a possible D match to TRBD2 (6 bases). V lost 3 bases and J 11 bases, leaving 17 bases between the germline ends. The CDR3 consists of 14 residues. CDR1 is MRHNA, CDR2 SNTAGT, per germline. The CDR3: CASSEYRGGGQQFF. The CDR3 region has the DNA TGTGCCAGCAGTGAGTATAGGGGAGGCGGACAGCAGTTCTTC.

The chain employs TRBV30 and TRBJ1-1; unclear D gene. Germline V gene lookup returns CDR1 GTSNPN and CDR2 SVGIG (reference sequence). Trimming removed 2 bases at V and 0 bases at J, with 13 bases between. The CDR3 has 15 residues. CDR3 sequence (DNA): TGTGCCTGGAGTCGGGGTCCAACAATGAACACTGAAGCTTTCTTT. It is translated as CAWSRGPTMNTEAFF.

The rearrangement links TRBV18 to TRBJ2-1; D gene ambiguous. The CDR3 sequence is 15 residues long. Trimming removed 1 base at V and 0 bases at J, with 7 bases between. The germline V gene encodes CDR1 KGHSH and CDR2 LQKENI. The CDR3 loop reads CASSPLPSSYNEQFF. DNA of the CDR3: TGTGCCAGCTCACCACTCCCGAGCTCCTACAATGAGCAGTTCTTC.

The chain uses TRBV28 and TRBJ1-2, with 7 bases fitting TRBD1. CDR1 and CDR2 from the germline V gene are MDHEN and SYDVKM. Germline trimming cut 5 bases from V and 4 bases from J; bases unmatched to any gene: 10. This CDR3 is 15 amino acids long. The CDR3, as DNA: TGTGCCAGCAGTCGAGGAACCAGGGGGAGCTATGGCTACACCTTC. This codes for CASSRGTRGSYGYTF.

This chain links TRBV6-1 with TRBJ1-2; D unresolved. This CDR3 region has 12 residues. CDR1 is MNHNS, CDR2 SASEGT, per germline. V lost 0 bases and J lost 5, with 4 bases in between. The CDR3 protein is CASSEALYGYTF. In DNA, the CDR3 is TGTGCCAGCAGTGAAGCTTTATATGGCTACACCTTC.